The TCR beta chain described here comes from a study of cytomegalovirus exposure and HLA in healthy donors. Study background: One earlier analysis, a look at roughly 180 million T cells, found some 100 million unique TCR beta sequences. Overall study findings and caveats: It was taken for granted in presence/absence analyses that sequencing depth across donors was roughly uniform.

On this clone itself: No antigen is known for it.

In the PCR, 60 Vbeta and 13 Jbeta primers were used. Assay used: immunoSEQ multiplex PCR; TCRdb lists only in-frame clones, some missing. In the table there are about 90,000 clones, about nine tenths of which are singletons. The V gene lost 6 bases and the J gene lost 11 bases, with 14 bases spanning the gap. Germline CDR1 is MDHEN and CDR2 is SYDVKM. The CDR3 has 11 amino acids. The chain is built from TRBV28 and TRBJ2-7, with a tentative D call TRBD2 (5 bases). The TCR comes from a man aged 18-30 years in good health and CMV-seronegative. Sequences were obtained from PBMCs. The CDR3 DNA sequence: TGTGCCAGCAGCCGGGGATGCGTGGAGTACTTC. Its translation is CASSRGCVEYF.